The subject of this entry is one T cell receptor beta chain. Its antigen remains unknown. TCRbeta library construction was performed incorporating unique molecular identifiers. TCRdb re-called the PCR reads through MiXCR, storing one row per CDR3 protein. The sample includes some 100,000 distinct CDR3 sequences, roughly 15% of them seen just once. These data belong to a study of T-cell reconstitution after alpha-beta-depleted transplantation in children. Points from the study as a whole: One year after transplant, T-cell counts and diversity came mostly from newly produced T cells.

Trimming removed 2 bases at V and 3 bases at J, with 7 bases between. CDR3 length: 13 residues. The TCR comes from a male patient between 2 and 10 years old who had a stem cell transplant for acute lymphoblastic leukemia, so the T cells may come from the graft donor. Sequences were derived from PBMCs, mostly from graft donor cells, sampled 180 days after TCRalphabeta/CD19-depleted stem cell transplant. This rearrangement joins TRBV12-3 or TRBV12-4 to TRBJ1-2; unclear D gene. In DNA, the CDR3 is TGTGCCAGCAGTTTACAGGTTGACTATGGCTACACCTTC. The encoded protein is CASSLQVDYGYTF.